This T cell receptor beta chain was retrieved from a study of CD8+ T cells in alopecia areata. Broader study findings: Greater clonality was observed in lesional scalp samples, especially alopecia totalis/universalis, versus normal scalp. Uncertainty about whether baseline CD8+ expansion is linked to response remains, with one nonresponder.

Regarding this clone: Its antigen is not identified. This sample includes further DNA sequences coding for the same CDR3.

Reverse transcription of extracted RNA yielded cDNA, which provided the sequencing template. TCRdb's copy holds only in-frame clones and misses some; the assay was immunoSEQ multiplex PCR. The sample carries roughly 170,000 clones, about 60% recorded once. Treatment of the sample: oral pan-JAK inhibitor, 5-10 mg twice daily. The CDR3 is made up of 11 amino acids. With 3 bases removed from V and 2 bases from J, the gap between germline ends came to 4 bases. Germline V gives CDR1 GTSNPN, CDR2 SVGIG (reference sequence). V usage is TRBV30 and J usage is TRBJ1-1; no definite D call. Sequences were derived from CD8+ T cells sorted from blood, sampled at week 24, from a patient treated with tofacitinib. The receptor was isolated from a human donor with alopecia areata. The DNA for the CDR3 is TGTGCCTGGAGGGCTAACACTGAAGCTTTCTTT. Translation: CAWRANTEAFF. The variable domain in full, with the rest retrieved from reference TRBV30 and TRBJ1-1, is SQTIHQWPATLVQPVGSPLSLECTVEGTSNPNLYWYRQAAGRGLQLLFYSVGIGQISSEVPQNLSASRPQDRQFILSSKKLLLSDSGFYLCAWRANTEAFFGQGTRLTVV.